A single TCR beta chain is shown here with its context. Its cognate antigen is unknown. 5'RACE primed from the constant segment yielded TCR alpha and TCR beta cDNA libraries bearing sample barcodes and UMIs. TCRdb itself ran the 5' RACE reads through MiXCR, one entry per CDR3 protein. This table has roughly 580,000 distinct CDR3 sequences, 15% to 20% appearing once. These data are taken from a study of T-cell memory formation after mild COVID-19. Background on the study: Largely, the TCR clusters proved donor specific.

General study results and limits: The CD4+ clones that contracted clustered mainly within CM and EM, and the CD8+ clones concentrated in EMRA. Memory from before infection featured some responding clones, which suggests cross-reactive memory joined.

The length of the CDR3 is 12 residues. Trimming left V 6 bases short and J 9 bases short, with 12 bases between. Germline-derived CDR1 and CDR2 are LGHDT and YNNKEL (reference sequence). The chain recombines TRBV3-1 with TRBJ1-5; a possible D gene is TRBD1 (6 bases). This receptor was identified in an adult woman who had mild COVID-19 (a few samples of this study predate the infection). Cell type and time point are not known. The specimen sequenced was PBMCs or a T cell subset sorted from them (not recorded which). The CDR3 here is CASRQGGGPQHF. The CDR3 nucleotides read TGTGCCAGCAGACAGGGTGGAGGGCCCCAGCATTTT.